The TCR beta chain under discussion was sequenced for a study of T-cell reconstitution after alpha-beta-depleted transplantation in children. The TCRbeta library incorporated unique molecular identifiers. MiXCR was run by TCRdb on the PCR reads, yielding one entry per CDR3 protein. The sample lists about half a million distinct CDR3 sequences, under 15% occurring once. The CDR3 is 16 residues long. Germline V gene sequence: CDR1 SGHKS, CDR2 YYEKEE (reference sequence). V shed 0 bases and J 1 base; nucleotides not matched to a gene: 7. The sequence was obtained from a human donor who donated a stem cell graft to a child with combined immunodeficiency. This chain uses TRBV5-5 with TRBJ2-7; 7 bases map to TRBD1. This sample comprised PBMCs from the stem cell graft donor, obtained from the stem cell graft. The CDR3 is CASSLEGTAVSYEQYF. CDR3 nucleotides: TGTGCCAGCAGCTTGGAGGGGACAGCGGTTTCCTACGAGCAGTACTTC.